A single sample gave rise to the 19 T cell receptor beta chains below, sequenced in a study of post-analysis software for immune sequencing data. Study observations and caveats: With TRBV5-6, TRBV5-1 and TRBV20-1 included, about 5 TRBV segments were more frequent in patients than in controls.

Each TCR beta cDNA library carried unique molecular identifiers. One entry per CDR3 protein results from TCRdb running MiXCR on the PCR reads. This sample has 650,000 to 850,000 distinct CDR3 sequences, with about 50% found just once. What these receptors recognize is not known. Sequencing was done on a sample of blood. Source of these receptors: a girl aged 10 to 17 with multiple sclerosis.

This clonotype has only a few counts. Sequence at one end of the junction differs from germline and may be a read error. The chain recombines TRBV12-3 or TRBV12-4 with TRBJ2-3; D uncertain. This CDR3 is 14 amino acids long. The CDR3 bases are TGTGCCAGCAGTTCCAACACTAACACAGATACGCGGTATTTT. Protein sequence: CASSSNTNTDTRYF.

This clonotype was detected only a few times. This chain connects TRBV29-1 to TRBJ2-7; D gene uncertain. The end of the DNA fits TRBJ2-5 better, so the J call may be wrong. The germline gives CDR1 SQVTM, CDR2 ANQGSEA. The CDR3 spans 15 residues. CDR3 region: CSVEEGSTYQETQYF. CDR3 DNA sequence: TGCAGCGTTGAAGAAGGTAGCACCTATCAAGAGACCCAGTACTTC.

The rearrangement uses TRBV12-3 or TRBV12-4 and TRBJ2-4; D is possibly TRBD1 or TRBD2 (6 bases each). Trimming took 7 bases from V and 4 from J, leaving 14 bases between them. The CDR3 is 14 amino acids. The CDR3 protein is CASTWGAGKNIQYF. The CDR3 nucleotides read TGTGCCAGCACCTGGGGGGCAGGGAAAAACATTCAGTACTTC.

V gene TRBV5-6 combines with J gene TRBJ1-1; 7 bases match TRBD1. The CDR3 totals 16 residues. The V gene end was trimmed by 1 base and the J gene end by 0 bases; junction bases not matched to a gene: 6. CDR1 is SGHDT and CDR2 is YYEEEE in the germline V gene. CDR3 region: CASSLTPGGVNTEAFF. Written as DNA, the CDR3 is TGTGCCAGCAGCTTGACACCAGGGGGAGTGAACACTGAAGCTTTCTTT.

This clonotype occurred a few times. The chain links TRBV7-2 to TRBJ2-7; tentatively, D is TRBD2 (6 bases). The DNA end favors TRBJ2-5, so the J call may be wrong. This CDR3 is 18 amino acids long. Germline-derived CDR1 and CDR2 are SGHTA and FQGNSA. Here the CDR3 DNA reads TGTGCCAGCAGCTTAGTCGGCGTGCGAAGCGGCGGGGATGAGACCCAGTACTTC. Translated: CASSLVGVRSGGDETQYF.

The V and J genes are TRBV29-1 and TRBJ2-7; 9 bases fit TRBD2. J lost 0 bases, V lost 1 base, and 7 bases had no gene match. This CDR3 is 16 amino acids long. Per the germline V gene, CDR1 is SQVTM and CDR2 is ANQGSEA. The CDR3: CSVEASLAGTSYEQYF. In DNA form, the CDR3 reads TGCAGCGTTGAAGCTTCCCTAGCGGGAACCTCCTACGAGCAGTACTTC.

The rearrangement links TRBV4-1 to TRBJ2-4; 8 bases map to TRBD1. The DNA end is a closer match to TRBJ2-7, so the J assignment may be wrong. This CDR3 comprises 16 residues. Germline V gives CDR1 MGHRA, CDR2 YSYEKL. This chain's CDR3 is CASSRLGDRGTYEQYF. The DNA for the CDR3 is TGCGCCAGCAGCCGCTTGGGAGACAGGGGCACCTACGAGCAGTACTTC.

V gene TRBV7-8 combines with J gene TRBJ2-3; D tentatively reads TRBD1 or TRBD2 (6 bases each). The CDR3 spans 15 residues. Deletions cut 1 base from V and 4 bases from J, with 12 bases between. Germline CDR1 SGHVS, CDR2 FQNEAQ. The CDR3 DNA sequence: TGTGCCAGCAGCTTAGGGTACGGGGGCTCAGATACGCAGTATTTT. Translation: CASSLGYGGSDTQYF.

The rearrangement uses TRBV7-8 and TRBJ1-1; D remains ambiguous. This CDR3 is built from 17 residues. V lost 5 bases to trimming and J lost 1 base, with 20 bases between them. CDR1 SGHVS and CDR2 FQNEAQ come from the germline V gene. In DNA form, the CDR3 reads TGTGCCAGCAGCGGGCGAACCCTTAACTTGGGGAACACTGAAGCTTTCTTT. It translates to CASSGRTLNLGNTEAFF. Full variable domain (remainder filled in from reference TRBV7-8 and TRBJ1-1): GAGVSQSPRYKVAKRGQDVALRCDPISGHVSLFWYQQALGQGPEFLTYFQNEAQLDKSGLPSDRFFAERPEGSVSTLKIQRTQQEDSAVYLCASSGRTLNLGNTEAFFGQGTRLTVV.

The CDR3 DNA reads TGTGCCAGCAGCCAAGATAATAGCGGAGCACAAGAGACCCAGTACTTC. As protein: CASSQDNSGAQETQYF. The chain carries TRBV4-2 and TRBJ2-5, with a tentative D call TRBD2 (6 bases). Germline V gene sequence: CDR1 LGHNA, CDR2 YNFKEQ. The CDR3 sequence is 16 residues long. Trimming removed 0 bases from V and 2 bases from J, with 13 bases in between.

As DNA, the CDR3 is TGCAGCGTTGGTAGAAGTGGCTTCCATGGGCAGTTCTTC. Protein product: CSVGRSGFHGQFF. This chain uses TRBV29-1 with TRBJ2-1; D uncertain. CDR1 is SQVTM, CDR2 ANQGSEA, per germline. V was shortened by 4 bases and J by 12 bases, with 19 bases between the two germline ends. CDR3 length: 13 amino acids.

This clonotype appeared once. The chain uses TRBV10-3 and TRBJ2-1; 14 bases are a match to TRBD2. V lost 6 bases, J lost 10 bases, and 5 bases stayed unmatched. The CDR3 sequence is 14 residues long. The germline V gene has CDR1 ENHRY and CDR2 SYGVKD. This CDR3 reads CAIRGLAGAQEQFF. In DNA, the CDR3 is TGTGCCATCAGGGGACTAGCGGGGGCCCAAGAGCAGTTCTTC.

This clonotype was picked up a small number of times. This chain joins TRBV7-2 and TRBJ2-1, with TRBD2 identical over 8 bases. This CDR3 has 16 residues. Germline loops: CDR1 SGHTA, CDR2 FQGNSA. Trimming took 1 base from V and 8 from J; bases not matched to a gene: 10. This chain's CDR3 is CASSLGSGGSGYEQFF. CDR3 coding DNA: TGTGCCAGCAGCTTAGGGTCGGGGGGGTCGGGTTATGAGCAGTTCTTC.

This clonotype has only one observation. The chain recombines TRBV30 with TRBJ2-5; TRBD2 is a possible D gene (5 bases). The CDR3 loop spans 12 amino acids. Trimming removed 3 bases from V and 5 bases from J, with 10 bases in between. Germline assignment: CDR1 GTSNPN and CDR2 SVGIG (reference sequence). CDR3 region: CAWSRPGETQYF. DNA of the CDR3: TGTGCCTGGAGCAGGCCGGGGGAGACCCAGTACTTC.

J is TRBJ2-7 and V is TRBV6-6; TRBD2 agrees at 8 bases. This CDR3 contains 15 residues. The V gene's germline CDR1 is MNHNY and CDR2 SVGAGI (reference sequence). V shed 0 bases and J 5 bases; nucleotides not matched to a gene: 6. This chain's CDR3 is CASSYSGTRRHEQYF. CDR3 bases: TGTGCCAGCAGTTACTCAGGGACTAGGCGCCACGAGCAGTACTTC.

A few counts support this clonotype. V usage is TRBV29-1 and J usage is TRBJ2-7, with D perhaps matching TRBD1 or TRBD2 (5 bases each). The V end was cut by 6 bases, the J end by 2 bases, with 23 bases between. The CDR3 is 16 amino acids. The germline CDR1 and CDR2 sequences are SQVTM and ANQGSEA. The CDR3 bases are TGCAGCGTAGGGGAGTTGGGGCCGGCGAGAGCCTACGAGCAGTACTTC. As protein: CSVGELGPARAYEQYF.

The chain combines TRBV11-1 with TRBJ2-3, with D perhaps matching TRBD1 (5 bases). This CDR3 has 15 residues. Trimming removed 3 bases at V and 0 bases at J, with 10 bases between. Germline CDR1 reads SGHAT; CDR2 reads FQDESV (reference sequence). The CDR3 protein is CASSFRQTSTDTQYF. The CDR3, as DNA: TGTGCCAGCAGCTTTAGACAGACTAGCACAGATACGCAGTATTTT. Combining the CDR3 with reference TRBV11-1 and TRBJ2-3 gives the whole variable domain EAEVAQSPRYKITEKSQAVAFWCDPISGHATLYWYRQILGQGPELLVQFQDESVVDDSQLPKDRFSAERLKGVDSTLKIQPAELGDSAMYLCASSFRQTSTDTQYFGPGTRLTVL.

The chain has TRBV21-1 and TRBJ2-4; TRBD1, as called in the table, went unchecked against the DNA. The end of the DNA aligns better with TRBJ2-7, so the J call may be wrong. TRBV21-1 is a pseudogene. This CDR3 is 18 amino acids long. CDR3 sequence (DNA): TGTGCCAGCAGCAAAGTCCCCGGCGCGACAGGGGAACCCTACGAGCAGTACTTC. Encoded protein: CASSKVPGATGEPYEQYF.

The chain employs TRBV6-5 and TRBJ1-1; D is unclear. This CDR3 comprises 13 residues. CDR1 and CDR2 (germline): MNHEY, SVGAGI. The germline V and J ends were trimmed by 0 bases and 0 bases, with 2 bases remaining between them. CDR3 sequence: CASSYSVNTEAFF. The DNA of the CDR3 is TGTGCCAGCAGTTACTCAGTGAACACTGAAGCTTTCTTT.